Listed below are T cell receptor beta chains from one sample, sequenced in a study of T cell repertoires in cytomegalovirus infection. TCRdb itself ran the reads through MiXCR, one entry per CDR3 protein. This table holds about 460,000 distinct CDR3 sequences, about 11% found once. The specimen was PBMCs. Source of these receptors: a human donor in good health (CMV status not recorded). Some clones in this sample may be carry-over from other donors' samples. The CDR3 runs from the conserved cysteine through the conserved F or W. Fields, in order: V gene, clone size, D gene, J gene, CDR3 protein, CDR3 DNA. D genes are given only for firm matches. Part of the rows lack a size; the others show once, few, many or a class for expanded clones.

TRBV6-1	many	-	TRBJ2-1	CASSEGSLGPYNEQFF	TGTGCCAGCAGTGAGGGCAGCTTAGGACCCTACAATGAGCAGTTCTTC
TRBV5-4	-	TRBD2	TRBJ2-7	CASSYGLAGAGEQYF	TGTGCCAGCAGCTACGGACTAGCGGGAGCGGGAGAGCAGTACTTC
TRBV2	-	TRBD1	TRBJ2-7	CASSEGGGASGEQYF	TGTGCCAGCAGTGAAGGAGGGGGCGCTTCGGGCGAGCAGTACTTC
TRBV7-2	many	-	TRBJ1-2	CASSLERNYGYTF	TGTGCCAGCAGCTTAGAGCGAAACTATGGCTACACCTTC
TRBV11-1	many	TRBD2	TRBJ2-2	CASSSGLAGGTGELFF	TGTGCCAGCAGCTCGGGACTAGCGGGAGGGACCGGGGAGCTGTTTTTT
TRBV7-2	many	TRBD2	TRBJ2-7	CASSSAGGPYEQYF	TGTGCCAGCAGCTCAGCGGGAGGACCCTACGAGCAGTACTTC
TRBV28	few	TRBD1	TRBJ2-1	CASSPPDDRVRFF	TGTGCCAGCAGTCCCCCAGATGACAGGGTCAGGTTCTTC
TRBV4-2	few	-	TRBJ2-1	CASSQDRGGITVNEQFF	TGTGCCAGCAGCCAAGATCGAGGCGGGATCACCGTCAATGAGCAGTTCTTC
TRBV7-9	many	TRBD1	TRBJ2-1	CASSSGTGTLHEQFF	TGTGCCAGCAGCTCCGGGACAGGGACCCTCCATGAGCAGTTCTTC
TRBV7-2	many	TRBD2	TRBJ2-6	CASYRGGSLSGANVLTF	TGTGCCAGCTACCGGGGAGGGTCCCTCTCTGGGGCCAACGTCCTGACTTTC
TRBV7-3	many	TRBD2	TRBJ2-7	CASSPGGGSAEQYF	TGTGCCAGCAGCCCGGGGGGGGGTTCGGCCGAGCAGTACTTC
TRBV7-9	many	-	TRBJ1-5	CASSSLTENSNQPQHF	TGTGCCAGCAGCTCCCTCACAGAGAATAGCAATCAGCCCCAGCATTTT
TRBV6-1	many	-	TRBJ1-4	CASRTLGQAEKLFF	TGTGCCAGCAGGACTCTGGGCCAGGCGGAAAAACTGTTTTTT
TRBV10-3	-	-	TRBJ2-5	CAISGSQETQYF	TGTGCCATCAGTGGTTCGCAAGAGACCCAGTACTTC
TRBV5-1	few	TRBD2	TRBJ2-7	CASSIKLAGVGEQYF	TGCGCCAGCAGCATAAAACTAGCGGGAGTGGGAGAGCAGTACTTC
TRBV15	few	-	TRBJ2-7	CATSREMAEYGYEQYF	TGTGCCACCAGCAGAGAGATGGCGGAATACGGCTACGAGCAGTACTTC
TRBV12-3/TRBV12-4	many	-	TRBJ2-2	CASSFFTGELFF	TGTGCCAGCAGTTTCTTCACCGGGGAGCTGTTTTTT
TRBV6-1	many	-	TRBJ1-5	CASSEVDYSNQPQHF	TGTGCCAGCAGTGAGGTAGATTATAGCAATCAGCCCCAGCATTTT
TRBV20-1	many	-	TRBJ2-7	CSAGDYEQYF	TGCAGTGCTGGGGACTACGAGCAGTACTTC
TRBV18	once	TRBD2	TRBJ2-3	CASSPEVAGAADTQYF	TGTGCCAGCTCGCCGGAGGTAGCGGGGGCGGCAGATACGCAGTATTTT
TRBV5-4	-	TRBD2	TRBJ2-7	CASSWSRTSGGALVYEQYF	TGTGCCAGCAGCTGGTCTCGGACTAGCGGGGGGGCCCTAGTCTACGAGCAGTACTTC
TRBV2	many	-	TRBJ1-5	CASSAGGGSNQPQHF	TGTGCCAGCAGTGCGGGGGGGGGAAGCAATCAGCCCCAGCATTTT
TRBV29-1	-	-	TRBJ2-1	CSVVGSRYNEQFF	TGCAGCGTTGTGGGGAGTCGGTACAATGAGCAGTTCTTC
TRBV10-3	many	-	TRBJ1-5	CAISESGQGDQPQHF	TGTGCCATCAGTGAGTCGGGGCAGGGTGATCAGCCCCAGCATTTT